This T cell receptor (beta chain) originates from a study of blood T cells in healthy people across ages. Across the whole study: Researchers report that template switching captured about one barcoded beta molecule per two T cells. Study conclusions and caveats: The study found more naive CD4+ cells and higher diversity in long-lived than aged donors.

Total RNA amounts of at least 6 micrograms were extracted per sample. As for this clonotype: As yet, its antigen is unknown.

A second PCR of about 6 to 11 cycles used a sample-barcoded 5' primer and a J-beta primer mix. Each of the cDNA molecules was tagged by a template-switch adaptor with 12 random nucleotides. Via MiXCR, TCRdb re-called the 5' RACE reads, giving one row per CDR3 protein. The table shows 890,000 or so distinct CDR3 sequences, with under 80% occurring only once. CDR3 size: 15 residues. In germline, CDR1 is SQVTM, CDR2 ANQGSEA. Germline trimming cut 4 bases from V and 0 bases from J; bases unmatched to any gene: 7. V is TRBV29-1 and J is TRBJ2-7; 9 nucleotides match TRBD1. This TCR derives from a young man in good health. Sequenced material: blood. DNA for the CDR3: TGCAGCGTTGTAGGGGGGACAGGGAACTCCTACGAGCAGTACTTC. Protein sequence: CSVVGGTGNSYEQYF.